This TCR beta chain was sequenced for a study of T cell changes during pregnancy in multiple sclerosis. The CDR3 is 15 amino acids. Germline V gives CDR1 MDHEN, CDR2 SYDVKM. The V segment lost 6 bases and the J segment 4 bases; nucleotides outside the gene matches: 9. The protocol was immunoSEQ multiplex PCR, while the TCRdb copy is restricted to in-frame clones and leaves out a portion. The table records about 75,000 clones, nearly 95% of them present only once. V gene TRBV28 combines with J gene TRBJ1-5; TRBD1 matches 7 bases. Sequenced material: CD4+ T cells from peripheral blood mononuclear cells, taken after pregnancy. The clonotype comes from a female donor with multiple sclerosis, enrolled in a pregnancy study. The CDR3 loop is CASRLQGSQNQPQHF. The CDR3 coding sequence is TGTGCCAGCAGACTACAGGGGTCGCAGAATCAGCCCCAGCATTTT.